The 8 T cell receptor beta chains below come from one sample, sequenced in a study of blood T cell repertoires in COVID-19. Produced via immunoSEQ multiplex PCR; TCRdb's table is partial and in-frame only. Of 250,000 to 300,000 clones detected, 86% appear once; the ten largest clones hold 3.6%. Specimen: peripheral blood. These TCRs come from a man between 18 and 35 years old with active or convalescent COVID-19.

This clone has a handful of counts. The CDR3: CASSVMNSPLHF. The CDR3 DNA sequence: TGTGCCAGCAGCGTCATGAATTCACCCCTCCACTTT. V is TRBV9 and J is TRBJ1-6; D remains ambiguous. The germline V and J ends were trimmed by 2 bases and 7 bases, with 4 bases remaining between them. Germline loops: CDR1 SGDLS, CDR2 YYNGEE. The CDR3 spans 12 residues.

The J gene is TRBJ1-1, the V gene TRBV7-9, with 8 bases fitting TRBD1. This CDR3 has 13 amino acids. From germline, CDR1 is SEHNR and CDR2 FQNEAQ (reference sequence). V lost 9 bases, J lost 5 bases, and 8 bases stayed unmatched. The CDR3 region has the DNA TGTGCCAGTCACAGGGGGGAAGAAACTGAAGCTTTCTTT. This sequence encodes CASHRGEETEAFF. The variable domain in full, with the rest retrieved from reference TRBV7-9 and TRBJ1-1, is DTGVSQNPRHKITKRGQNVTFRCDPISEHNRLYWYRQTLGQGPEFLTYFQNEAQLEKSRLLSDRFSAERPKGSFSTLEIQRTEQGDSAMYLCASHRGEETEAFFGQGTRLTVV.

V usage is TRBV20-1 and J usage is TRBJ2-1; D is undetermined. This CDR3 region has 11 residues. Trimming cost V 5 bases and J 6 bases, with 8 bases left between them. Germline loops: CDR1 DFQATT, CDR2 SNEGSKA (reference sequence). The CDR3 sequence is CSALDFNEQFF. The CDR3, as DNA: TGCAGTGCTCTCGACTTCAATGAGCAGTTCTTC.

The rearrangement joins TRBV5-1 to TRBJ2-5, with D hard to call. The V gene's germline CDR1 is SGHRS and CDR2 YFSETQ. The CDR3 runs 13 residues. Trimming took 4 bases from V and 3 from J, leaving 10 bases between them. The CDR3 protein is CASSPNVEETQYF. The CDR3 bases are TGCGCCAGCAGCCCGAATGTAGAAGAGACCCAGTACTTC.

The CDR3 here is CSASNRVDNEQFF. The CDR3 DNA follows: TGCAGTGCTAGTAACAGGGTGGACAATGAGCAGTTCTTC. This chain links TRBV20-1 with TRBJ2-1; D possibly corresponds to TRBD1 (6 bases). Germline values: CDR1 DFQATT, CDR2 SNEGSKA (reference sequence). Trimming cost V 3 bases and J 5 bases, with 11 bases left between them. This CDR3 spans 13 amino acids.

V gene TRBV28 combines with J gene TRBJ1-6; D remains ambiguous. Germline CDR1 and CDR2: MDHEN and SYDVKM. The V and J ends lost 7 bases and 0 bases respectively, with 13 bases between them. This CDR3 comprises 16 residues. CDR3 loop: CASMIDLSSYNSPLHF. CDR3 in DNA: TGTGCCAGCATGATTGATTTGAGCTCCTATAATTCACCCCTCCACTTT. Based on the CDR3 plus reference TRBV28 and TRBJ1-6, the full variable domain is DVKVTQSSRYLVKRTGEKVFLECVQDMDHENMFWYRQDPGLGLRLIYFSYDVKMKEKGDIPEGYSVSREKKERFSLILESASTNQTSMYLCASMIDLSSYNSPLHFGNGTRLTVT.

The chain joins TRBV27 to TRBJ1-4; 7 bases map to TRBD1. The length of the CDR3 is 14 residues. Germline-derived CDR1 and CDR2 are MNHEY and SMNVEV (reference sequence). V shed 4 bases, J shed 8 bases, and the junction held 7 bases outside the gene matches. The CDR3 here is CASSSLPGQEKLFF. The CDR3 DNA is TGTGCCAGCAGTTCCCTCCCGGGACAGGAAAAACTGTTTTTT.

The rearrangement joins TRBV9 to TRBJ1-3; D is perhaps TRBD1 (6 bases). V lost 4 bases and J lost 3, with 14 bases in between. This CDR3 has 15 residues. Germline V gene lookup returns CDR1 SGDLS and CDR2 YYNGEE. The CDR3 protein is CASSTTGDIGNTIYF. The DNA of the CDR3 is TGTGCCAGCAGCACCACCGGGGACATTGGAAACACCATATATTTT. Based on the CDR3 plus reference TRBV9 and TRBJ1-3, the full variable domain is DSGVTQTPKHLITATGQRVTLRCSPRSGDLSVYWYQQSLDQGLQFLIQYYNGEERAKGNILERFSAQQFPDLHSELNLSSLELGDSALYFCASSTTGDIGNTIYFGEGSWLTVV.